One sample yielded the 25 T cell receptor beta chains listed below, sequenced in a study of blood T cell repertoires in COVID-19. Profiling relied on immunoSEQ multiplex PCR, and the TCRdb table lists in-frame clones only, not all of them. Here the sample spans roughly 200,000 clones, more than 70% being singletons. What was sequenced was peripheral blood. The receptors were sampled from a man younger than 35 with active or convalescent COVID-19.

V and J are TRBV7-6 and TRBJ1-6; TRBD1 matches 7 bases. CDR3 length: 14 residues. CDR1 and CDR2 (germline): SGHVS, FNYEAQ. J lost 3 bases, V lost 6 bases, and 2 bases had no gene match. The CDR3 coding sequence is TGTGCCAGCAGGCGGGACAGCTATAATTCACCCCTCCACTTT. Encoded protein: CASRRDSYNSPLHF.

The rearrangement uses TRBV5-1 and TRBJ1-2, with no clear D. The CDR3 is made up of 12 amino acids. CDR1 is SGHRS, CDR2 YFSETQ, per germline. The V gene lost 0 bases and the J gene lost 8 bases, with 8 bases spanning the gap. Here the CDR3 DNA reads TGCGCCAGCAGCTTGGCGGGTTACGGCTACACCTTC. This encodes CASSLAGYGYTF.

V is TRBV5-4 and J is TRBJ2-2; D call uncertain. Germline V gene sequence: CDR1 SGHNT, CDR2 YYREEE (reference sequence). Trimming shortened V by 0 bases and J by 1 base, and 10 bases separated the two germline ends. The CDR3 extends over 16 amino acids. The CDR3, as DNA: TGTGCCAGCAGCTTGGATGGCAGAAGGAACACCGGGGAGCTGTTTTTT. This sequence encodes CASSLDGRRNTGELFF.

The V call is TRBV6-6, the J call TRBJ1-2, with 7 bases matching TRBD1. Germline CDR1 reads MNHNY; CDR2 reads SVGAGI (reference sequence). The V gene end was trimmed by 6 bases and the J gene end by 3 bases; junction bases not matched to a gene: 4. This CDR3 is built from 13 residues. CDR3 nucleotides: TGTGCCAGCAGCAAGCAGGGGGACTATGGCTACACCTTC. This gives the protein CASSKQGDYGYTF.

The chain couples TRBV6-5 to TRBJ2-1; 10 bases agree with TRBD2. Germline V gene lookup returns CDR1 MNHEY and CDR2 SVGAGI. V gave up 6 bases and J gave up 7 bases; unmatched junction bases: 3. The length of the CDR3 is 13 residues. CDR3: CASRLAGDNEQFF. CDR3 DNA: TGTGCCAGCAGGCTAGCGGGAGATAATGAGCAGTTCTTC.

This chain connects TRBV9 to TRBJ1-5, with a weak D call TRBD1 (5 bases). Germline-derived CDR1 and CDR2 are SGDLS and YYNGEE. Trimming shortened V by 1 base and J by 4 bases, and 12 bases separated the two germline ends. This CDR3 comprises 15 residues. Here the CDR3 DNA reads TGTGCCAGCAGCGTAACGGCAGGGCTAAATCAGCCCCAGCATTTT. Its protein product is CASSVTAGLNQPQHF.

V usage is TRBV6-5 and J usage is TRBJ1-2, with a weak D call TRBD1 (6 bases). In germline, CDR1 is MNHEY, CDR2 SVGAGI. The CDR3 runs 15 residues. Trimming removed 2 bases at V and 8 bases at J, with 18 bases between. The CDR3 DNA reads as TGTGCCAGCAGTTACCTCAGGGGCTCCGGTACAGGCTACACCTTC. This codes for CASSYLRGSGTGYTF.

This rearrangement joins TRBV4-3 to TRBJ2-2, with no clear D. V lost 1 base and J lost 7, with 10 bases in between. Germline V gene data show CDR1 as LGHNA and CDR2 as YSLEER. The CDR3 totals 14 residues. CDR3 in amino acids: CASSQAVTVGELFF. The CDR3 DNA reads as TGCGCCAGCAGCCAAGCCGTAACAGTCGGGGAGCTGTTTTTT.

This clone was picked up one time. The chain is built from TRBV4-1 and TRBJ2-5; 7 positions match TRBD1. V lost 0 bases, J lost 4 bases, and 8 bases stayed unmatched. This CDR3 has 16 residues. Germline assignment: CDR1 MGHRA and CDR2 YSYEKL. CDR3 loop: CASSQDPEQGRETQYF. CDR3 nucleotides: TGCGCCAGCAGCCAAGATCCGGAACAGGGGAGAGAGACCCAGTACTTC.

The CDR3 reads CASSRGENTEAFF. CDR3 bases: TGCGCCAGCAGCCGCGGAGAGAACACTGAAGCTTTCTTT. This chain links TRBV4-3 with TRBJ1-1; D is undetermined. Per germline, CDR1 LGHNA and CDR2 YSLEER. The CDR3 is 13 amino acids. V was shortened by 4 bases and J by 1 base, with 7 bases between the two germline ends.

The chain's CDR3 is CASSLEGSGSLSYNEQFF. For the CDR3, the DNA is TGTGCCAGCAGTTTAGAGGGTAGCGGGAGTCTCTCCTACAATGAGCAGTTCTTC. The chain is built from TRBV27 and TRBJ2-1; TRBD2 agrees at 9 bases. The V gene end was trimmed by 2 bases and the J gene end by 0 bases; junction bases not matched to a gene: 8. The CDR3 sequence is 18 residues long. CDR1 is MNHEY, CDR2 SMNVEV, per germline (reference sequence).

V is TRBV19 and J is TRBJ1-5, with a tentative D call TRBD1 (5 bases). Germline CDR1 LNHDA, CDR2 SQIVND (reference sequence). Trimming shortened V by 1 base and J by 6 bases, and 16 bases separated the two germline ends. CDR3 length: 16 residues. The CDR3 loop reads CASSIVSGVASQPQHF. The CDR3 coding sequence is TGTGCCAGTAGTATAGTGTCGGGGGTTGCTAGTCAGCCCCAGCATTTT.

The rearrangement uses TRBV5-4 and TRBJ2-6; 11 positions match TRBD1. This CDR3 is built from 19 residues. Germline V gives CDR1 SGHNT, CDR2 YYREEE (reference sequence). The junction had 11 bases not matched to a gene; V was cut back by 4 bases and J by 2 bases. The CDR3 protein is CASSRSLGQGATGANVLTF. The CDR3, as DNA: TGTGCCAGCAGCCGTAGTTTAGGACAGGGGGCAACTGGGGCCAACGTCCTGACTTTC. The full variable domain, rest sourced from reference TRBV5-4 and TRBJ2-6, is ETGVTQSPTHLIKTRGQQVTLRCSSQSGHNTVSWYQQALGQGPQFIFQYYREEENGRGNFPPRFSGLQFPNYSSELNVNALELDDSALYLCASSRSLGQGATGANVLTFGAGSRLTVL.

The genes are TRBV28 and TRBJ1-1; D uncertain. CDR1 and CDR2 from the germline V gene are MDHEN and SYDVKM. CDR3 length: 15 amino acids. V lost 3 bases, J lost 0 bases, and 11 bases lay in between. CDR3 DNA: TGTGCCAGCAGTTTTTATTCCAGGATGAACACTGAAGCTTTCTTT. Encoded protein: CASSFYSRMNTEAFF.

The CDR3 DNA reads TGTGCCAGCAGTGATTCAGCGGGAGGCACCGGGGAGCTGTTTTTT. Its protein product is CASSDSAGGTGELFF. The V and J genes are TRBV2 and TRBJ2-2, with 9 nucleotides matching TRBD2. With 3 bases clipped from V and 4 bases from J, the junction kept 3 bases outside the gene matches. Germline V CDR1 and CDR2: SNHLY, FYNNEI. This CDR3 spans 15 amino acids.

The V and J genes are TRBV20-1 and TRBJ1-1, with no clear D. CDR3 length equals 12 residues. Trimming took off 3 bases at V and 6 bases at J, with 11 bases between the two ends. Per the germline V gene, CDR1 is DFQATT and CDR2 is SNEGSKA (reference sequence). The CDR3 nucleotides read TGCAGTGCTAGTACACCAGGCTCTGAAGCTTTCTTT. This encodes CSASTPGSEAFF.

The CDR3 loop is CSARGDSSAFF. The CDR3 region has the DNA TGCAGTGCTAGAGGGGACAGCTCCGCTTTCTTT. This rearrangement joins TRBV20-1 to TRBJ1-1; 7 bases match TRBD1. V was pared by 1 base and J by 11 bases, with 4 bases of the junction left unmatched. The CDR3 sequence is 11 residues long. The germline V gene has CDR1 DFQATT and CDR2 SNEGSKA (reference sequence).

The chain recombines TRBV11-1 with TRBJ2-5, with D possibly being TRBD2 (6 bases). V was pared by 5 bases and J by 2 bases, with 12 bases between. This CDR3 has 14 residues. Germline V gives CDR1 SGHAT, CDR2 FQDESV (reference sequence). The CDR3 protein is CASSPVGGQETQYF. CDR3 coding DNA: TGTGCCAGCAGCCCCGTGGGGGGACAAGAGACCCAGTACTTC. Combining the CDR3 with reference TRBV11-1 and TRBJ2-5 gives the whole variable domain EAEVAQSPRYKITEKSQAVAFWCDPISGHATLYWYRQILGQGPELLVQFQDESVVDDSQLPKDRFSAERLKGVDSTLKIQPAELGDSAMYLCASSPVGGQETQYFGPGTRLLVL.

The rearrangement joins TRBV25-1 to TRBJ1-2; possibly TRBD1 for D (6 bases). Germline assignment: CDR1 MGHDK and CDR2 SYGVNS. Trimming removed 6 bases from V and 3 bases from J, with 11 bases in between. The CDR3 sequence is 13 residues long. CDR3 DNA: TGTGCCAGCAGCCCCGGACAGCACTATGGCTACACCTTC. Translation gives CASSPGQHYGYTF.

This sequence joins TRBV7-6 and TRBJ2-7, with 7 bases fitting TRBD2. Trimming took 5 bases from V and 0 from J; bases not matched to a gene: 10. CDR1 is SGHVS and CDR2 is FNYEAQ in the germline V gene. This CDR3 comprises 16 residues. The chain's CDR3 is CASSHGGRRSSYEQYF. Here the CDR3 DNA reads TGTGCCAGCAGCCACGGGGGGAGGCGGAGCTCCTACGAGCAGTACTTC.

The chain combines TRBV6-5 with TRBJ2-2; perhaps TRBD2 as D (5 bases). The CDR3 sequence is 13 residues long. Germline V lookup: CDR1 MNHEY, CDR2 SVGAGI. V was trimmed by 6 bases and J by 0 bases, leaving 5 bases between them. CDR3 sequence: CASRRANTGELFF. The DNA for the CDR3 is TGTGCCAGCAGGAGGGCGAACACCGGGGAGCTGTTTTTT.

This clone was counted once. V is TRBV10-3 and J is TRBJ2-2; 7 bases map to TRBD2. This CDR3 comprises 13 residues. Germline CDR1 and CDR2: ENHRY and SYGVKD. Losses at the gene ends were 9 bases for V and 7 bases for J; bases not matched to a gene: 8. CDR3 coding DNA: TGTGCCATATCTGAAGGGGAGGGCGGGGAGCTGTTTTTT. Its protein product is CAISEGEGGELFF.

The genes are TRBV10-3 and TRBJ2-2, with D perhaps TRBD2 (6 bases). The CDR3 is 15 residues long. Germline CDR1 and CDR2: ENHRY and SYGVKD. V lost 3 bases and J lost 0, with 8 bases in between. The CDR3 DNA is TGTGCCATCAGTGAACTAGCCCCGAACACCGGGGAGCTGTTTTTT. This gives the protein CAISELAPNTGELFF.

This chain joins TRBV9 and TRBJ2-2; 7 nucleotides agree with TRBD1. Germline CDR1 reads SGDLS; CDR2 reads YYNGEE. V shed 7 bases, J shed 5 bases, and the junction held 11 bases outside the gene matches. The CDR3 extends over 15 amino acids. Written as DNA, the CDR3 is TGTGCCAGCCAACAGGGGAACCGTCCAACCGGGGAGCTGTTTTTT. Amino acids: CASQQGNRPTGELFF. Full variable domain (remainder filled in from reference TRBV9 and TRBJ2-2): DSGVTQTPKHLITATGQRVTLRCSPRSGDLSVYWYQQSLDQGLQFLIQYYNGEERAKGNILERFSAQQFPDLHSELNLSSLELGDSALYFCASQQGNRPTGELFFGEGSRLTVL.

The chain uses TRBV15 and TRBJ2-5; 9 bases align to TRBD1. In germline, CDR1 is LNHNV, CDR2 YYDKDF (reference sequence). V shed 4 bases, J shed 2 bases, and the junction held 5 bases outside the gene matches. The CDR3 has 15 residues. The CDR3 DNA is TGTGCCACCAGCACGGGACAGGGTGAGCAAGAGACCCAGTACTTC. It codes for CATSTGQGEQETQYF.